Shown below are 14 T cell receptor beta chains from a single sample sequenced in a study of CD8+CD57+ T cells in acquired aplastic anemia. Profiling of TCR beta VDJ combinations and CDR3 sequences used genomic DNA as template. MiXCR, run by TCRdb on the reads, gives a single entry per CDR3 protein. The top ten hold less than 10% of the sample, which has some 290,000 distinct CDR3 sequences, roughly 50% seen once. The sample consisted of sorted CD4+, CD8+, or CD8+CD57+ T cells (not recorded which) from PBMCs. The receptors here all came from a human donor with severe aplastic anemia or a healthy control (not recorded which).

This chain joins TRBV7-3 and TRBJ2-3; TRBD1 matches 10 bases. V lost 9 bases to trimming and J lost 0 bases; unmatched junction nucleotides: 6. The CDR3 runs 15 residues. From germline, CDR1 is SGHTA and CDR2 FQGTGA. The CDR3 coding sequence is TGTGCCAGTAGGGACAGGGGCTCTAGCACAGATACGCAGTATTTT. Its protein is CASRDRGSSTDTQYF.

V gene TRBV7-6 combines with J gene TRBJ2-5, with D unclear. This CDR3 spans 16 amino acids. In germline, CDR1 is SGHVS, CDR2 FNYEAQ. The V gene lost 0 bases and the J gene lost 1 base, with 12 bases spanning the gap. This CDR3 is CASSLARSGGQETQYF. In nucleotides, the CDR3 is TGTGCCAGCAGCTTAGCTAGATCCGGCGGCCAAGAGACCCAGTACTTC.

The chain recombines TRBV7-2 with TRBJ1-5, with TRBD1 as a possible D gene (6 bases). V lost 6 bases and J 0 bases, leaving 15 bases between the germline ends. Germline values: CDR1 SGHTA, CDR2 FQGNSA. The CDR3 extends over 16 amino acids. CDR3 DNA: TGTGCCAGCAGTACCCCGACAGGAGCTAGCAATCAGCCCCAGCATTTT. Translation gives CASSTPTGASNQPQHF.

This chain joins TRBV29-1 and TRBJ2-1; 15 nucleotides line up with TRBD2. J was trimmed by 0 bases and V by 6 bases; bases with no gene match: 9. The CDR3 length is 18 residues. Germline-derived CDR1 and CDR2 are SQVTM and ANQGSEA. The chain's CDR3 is CSVEGLAGGSSSYNEQFF. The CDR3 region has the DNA TGCAGCGTCGAGGGACTAGCGGGGGGATCTAGCTCCTACAATGAGCAGTTCTTC.

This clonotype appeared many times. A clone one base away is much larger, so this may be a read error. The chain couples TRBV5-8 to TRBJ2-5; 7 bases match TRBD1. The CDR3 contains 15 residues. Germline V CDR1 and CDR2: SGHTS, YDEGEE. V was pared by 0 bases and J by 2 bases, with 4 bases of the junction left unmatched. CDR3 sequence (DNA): TGTGCCAGCAGCTTGGGGGGACAGATTCAAGAGACCCAGTACTTC. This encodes CASSLGGQIQETQYF.

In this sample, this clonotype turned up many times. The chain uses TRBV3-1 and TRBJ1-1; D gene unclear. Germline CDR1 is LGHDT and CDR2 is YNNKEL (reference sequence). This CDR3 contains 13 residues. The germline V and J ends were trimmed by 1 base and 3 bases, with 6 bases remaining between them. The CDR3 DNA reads TGTGCCAGCAGCCAAGTCCGGGACACTGAAGCTTTCTTT. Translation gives CASSQVRDTEAFF.

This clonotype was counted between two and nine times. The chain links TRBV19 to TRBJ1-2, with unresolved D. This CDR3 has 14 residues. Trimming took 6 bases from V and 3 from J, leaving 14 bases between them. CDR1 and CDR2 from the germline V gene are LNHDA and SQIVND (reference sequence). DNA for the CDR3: TGTGCCAGTAGCTACACTCAGGAGGACTATGGCTACACCTTC. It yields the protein CASSYTQEDYGYTF. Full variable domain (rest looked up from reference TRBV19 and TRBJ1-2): DGGITQSPKYLFRKEGQNVTLSCEQNLNHDAMYWYRQDPGQGLRLIYYSQIVNDFQKGDIAEGYSVSREKKESFPLTVTSAQKNPTAFYLCASSYTQEDYGYTFGSGTRLTVV.

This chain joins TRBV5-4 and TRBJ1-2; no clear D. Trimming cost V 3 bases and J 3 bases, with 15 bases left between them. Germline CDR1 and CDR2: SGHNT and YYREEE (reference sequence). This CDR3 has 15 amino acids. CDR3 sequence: CASSSDSSLDYGYTF. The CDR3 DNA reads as TGTGCCAGCAGCTCCGACTCATCTCTTGACTATGGCTACACCTTC.

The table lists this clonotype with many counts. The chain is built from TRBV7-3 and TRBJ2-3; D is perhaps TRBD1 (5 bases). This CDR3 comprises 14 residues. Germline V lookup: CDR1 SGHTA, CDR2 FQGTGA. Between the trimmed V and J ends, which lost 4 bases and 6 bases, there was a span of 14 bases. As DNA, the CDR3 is TGTGCCAGCAGCTCCTGGACATTGAGGGATACGCAGTATTTT. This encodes CASSSWTLRDTQYF.

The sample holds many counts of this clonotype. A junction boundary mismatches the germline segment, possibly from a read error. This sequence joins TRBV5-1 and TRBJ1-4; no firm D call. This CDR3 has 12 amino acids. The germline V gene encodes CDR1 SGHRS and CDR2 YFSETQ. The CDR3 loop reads CASSLVGEKLFF. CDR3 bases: TGTGCCAGCAGCTTAGTCGGTGAAAAACTGTTTTTT.

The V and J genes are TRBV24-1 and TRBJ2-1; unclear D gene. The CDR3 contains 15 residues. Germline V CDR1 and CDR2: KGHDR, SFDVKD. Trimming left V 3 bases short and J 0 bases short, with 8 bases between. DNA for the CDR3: TGTGCCACCAGTGATGCTGTAGACTCCTACAATGAGCAGTTCTTC. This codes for CATSDAVDSYNEQFF.

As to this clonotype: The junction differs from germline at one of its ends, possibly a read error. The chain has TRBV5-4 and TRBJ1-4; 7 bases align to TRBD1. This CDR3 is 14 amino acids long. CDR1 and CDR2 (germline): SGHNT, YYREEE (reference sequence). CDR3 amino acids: CASSGGTENEKLSF. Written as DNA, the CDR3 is TGTGCCAGCAGCGGGGGGACAGAGAATGAAAAACTGTCTTTT.

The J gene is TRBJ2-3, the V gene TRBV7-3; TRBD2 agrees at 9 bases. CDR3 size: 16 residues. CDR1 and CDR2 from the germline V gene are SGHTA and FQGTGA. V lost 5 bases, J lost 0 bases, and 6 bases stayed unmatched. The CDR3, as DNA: TGTGCCAGCAGCCGCGGACTAGCGACAAGCACAGATACGCAGTATTTT. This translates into CASSRGLATSTDTQYF.

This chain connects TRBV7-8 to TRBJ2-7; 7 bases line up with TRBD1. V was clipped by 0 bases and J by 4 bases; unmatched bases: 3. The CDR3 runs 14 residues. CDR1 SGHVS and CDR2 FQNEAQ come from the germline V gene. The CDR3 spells CASSLAAGGYEQYF. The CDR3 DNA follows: TGTGCCAGCAGCTTAGCAGCAGGGGGTTACGAGCAGTACTTC.